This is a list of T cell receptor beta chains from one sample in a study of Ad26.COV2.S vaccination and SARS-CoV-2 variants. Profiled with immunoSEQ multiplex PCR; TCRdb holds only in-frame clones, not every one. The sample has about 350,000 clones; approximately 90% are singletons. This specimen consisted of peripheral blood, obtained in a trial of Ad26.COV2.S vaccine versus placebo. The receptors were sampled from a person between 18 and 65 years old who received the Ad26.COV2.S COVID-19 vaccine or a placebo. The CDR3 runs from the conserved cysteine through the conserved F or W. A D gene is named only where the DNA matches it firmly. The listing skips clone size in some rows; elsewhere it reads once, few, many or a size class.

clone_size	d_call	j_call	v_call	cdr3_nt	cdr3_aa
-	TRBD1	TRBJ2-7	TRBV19	TGTGCCAGTGGGACAGGGGCCTACGAGCAGTACTTC	CASGTGAYEQYF
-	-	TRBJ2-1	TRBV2	TGTGCCAGCAGTGAGGGTGGGGGATACAATGAGCAGTTCTTC	CASSEGGGYNEQFF
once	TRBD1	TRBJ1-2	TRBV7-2	TGTGCCAGCAGCCGGGACAGGGAAGAGCGGCATGTTGGCTACACCTTC	CASSRDREERHVGYTF
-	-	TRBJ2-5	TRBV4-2	TGTGCCAGCAGCCCGTCCCGGCGGGAGACCCAGTACTTC	CASSPSRRETQYF
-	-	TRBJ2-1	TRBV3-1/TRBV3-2	TGTGCCAGCAGCCAACTAGTTGGTGAGCAGTTCTTC	CASSQLVGEQFF
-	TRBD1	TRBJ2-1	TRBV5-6	TGTGCCAGCAGCTTGGCTTCGCAGGGGGCTTACAATGAGCAGTTCTTC	CASSLASQGAYNEQFF
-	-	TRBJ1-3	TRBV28	TGTGCCAGCAGTTTATACCCCGGGGGCTCTGGAAACACCATATATTTT	CASSLYPGGSGNTIYF
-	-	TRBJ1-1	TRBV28	TGTGCCAGCAGTCCCCGACAGGACCGAGACACTGAAGCTTTCTTT	CASSPRQDRDTEAFF
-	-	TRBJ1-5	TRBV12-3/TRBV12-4	TGTGCCAGCAGTTTTAGCCAGACTCAGCCCCAGCATTTT	CASSFSQTQPQHF
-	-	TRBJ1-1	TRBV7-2	TGTGCCAGCAGCTTGGGACTCCAAAGGGGTGAAGCTTTCTTT	CASSLGLQRGEAFF
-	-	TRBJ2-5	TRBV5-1	TGCGCCAGCAGCTATCGGGACTCCCAAGAGACCCAGTACTTC	CASSYRDSQETQYF
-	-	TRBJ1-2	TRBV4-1	TGCGCCAGCAGCCTACAGGGTCACTATGGCTACACCTTC	CASSLQGHYGYTF
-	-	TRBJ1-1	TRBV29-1	TGCAGCGTTGCAGGATGGACTGAAGCTTTCTTT	CSVAGWTEAFF
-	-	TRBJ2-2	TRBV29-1	TGCAGCGTGAGGAGAACAGTGAACACCGGGGAGCTGTTTTTT	CSVRRTVNTGELFF
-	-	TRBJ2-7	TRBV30	TGTGCCTGGAGTGTCGGGCGGACCTACGAGCAGTACTTC	CAWSVGRTYEQYF
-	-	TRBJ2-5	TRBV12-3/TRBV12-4	TGTGCCAGCAGTTTAACCAGAGGAGAGACCCAGTACTTC	CASSLTRGETQYF
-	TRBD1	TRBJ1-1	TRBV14	TGTGCCAGCAGCCAAGATTGGGGGACAGCCGAAGCTTTCTTT	CASSQDWGTAEAFF
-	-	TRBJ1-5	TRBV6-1	TGTGCCAGCAGTGAAGCGCCGAGCTGGCGGAATCAGCCCCAGCATTTT	CASSEAPSWRNQPQHF
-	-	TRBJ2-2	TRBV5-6	TGTGCCAGCAGCTTGACAGGGTTCGGCGGGGAGCTGTTTTTT	CASSLTGFGGELFF
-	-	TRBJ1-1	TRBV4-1	TGCGCCAGCAGCCAGGGACCGGGACACCCCGAGGCTGAAGCTTTCTTT	CASSQGPGHPEAEAFF
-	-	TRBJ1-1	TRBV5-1	TGCGCCAGCAGACGTATCCAGAACACTGAAGCTTTCTTT	CASRRIQNTEAFF
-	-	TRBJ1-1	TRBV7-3	TGTGCCAGCAGCCCCTCCCCGGTGAACACTGAAGCTTTCTTT	CASSPSPVNTEAFF
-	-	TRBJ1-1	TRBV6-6	TGTGCCAGCAGGCACCTCGAGTCAAATACTGAAGCTTTCTTT	CASRHLESNTEAFF
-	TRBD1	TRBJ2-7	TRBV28	TGTGCCAGCAGTTTTTCCTCTATTGGACAGGGCGTAGCCTACGAGCAGTACTTC	CASSFSSIGQGVAYEQYF
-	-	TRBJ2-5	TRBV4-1	TGCGCCAGCAGCCAAAGATTTTTGACCCCTCAAGAGACCCAGTACTTC	CASSQRFLTPQETQYF
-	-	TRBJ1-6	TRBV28	TGTGCCAGCAGTTTATTAGGGGACGGTAGAGGGGAGCCCCTCCACTTT	CASSLLGDGRGEPLHF
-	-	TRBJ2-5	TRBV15	TGTGCCACCAGCAGGAACGACGGATCCAAGGAGACCCAGTACTTC	CATSRNDGSKETQYF
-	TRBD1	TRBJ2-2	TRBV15	TGTGCCACCAGCAGAGATACAGGGGTCAACACCGGGGAGCTGTTTTTT	CATSRDTGVNTGELFF